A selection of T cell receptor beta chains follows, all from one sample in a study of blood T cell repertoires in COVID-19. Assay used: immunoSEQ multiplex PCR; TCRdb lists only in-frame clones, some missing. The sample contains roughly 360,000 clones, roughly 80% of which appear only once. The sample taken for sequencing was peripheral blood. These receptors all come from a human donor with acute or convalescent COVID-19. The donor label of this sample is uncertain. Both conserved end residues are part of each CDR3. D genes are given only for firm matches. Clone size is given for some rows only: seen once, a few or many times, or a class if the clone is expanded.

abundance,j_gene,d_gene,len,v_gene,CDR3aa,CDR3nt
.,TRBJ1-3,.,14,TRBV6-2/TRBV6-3,CASSPDRVGNTIYF,TGTGCCAGCAGTCCCGACAGAGTTGGAAACACCATATATTTT
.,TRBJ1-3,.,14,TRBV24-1,CATRSRISGNTIYF,TGTGCCACCAGGTCGAGGATCTCTGGAAACACCATATATTTT
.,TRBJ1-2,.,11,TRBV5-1,CASSLDGGYTF,TGCGCCAGCAGCTTGGACGGTGGCTACACCTTC
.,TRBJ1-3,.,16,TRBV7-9,CASSVARGTLGNTIYF,TGTGCCAGCAGCGTTGCCCGAGGGACACTTGGAAACACCATATATTTT
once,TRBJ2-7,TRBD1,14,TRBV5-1,CASSLEDRGYEQYF,TGCGCCAGCAGCTTGGAGGACAGGGGCTACGAGCAGTACTTC
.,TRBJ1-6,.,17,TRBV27,CASSPRPGTFYNSPLHF,TGTGCCAGCAGCCCCCGGCCCGGGACTTTCTATAATTCACCCCTCCACTTT
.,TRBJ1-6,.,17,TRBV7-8,CASSLARKVHYNSPLHF,TGTGCCAGCAGCTTAGCGCGGAAGGTTCACTATAATTCACCCCTCCACTTT
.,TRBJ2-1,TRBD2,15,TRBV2,CASKELSGGGIEQFF,TGTGCCAGCAAGGAATTGAGCGGGGGCGGGATTGAGCAGTTCTTC
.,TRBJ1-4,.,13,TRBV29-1,CSVAGVRGEKLFF,TGCAGCGTTGCGGGAGTGAGGGGTGAAAAACTGTTTTTT
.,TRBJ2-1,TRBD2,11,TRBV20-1,CSARGLAEQFF,TGCAGTGCTAGAGGACTAGCGGAGCAGTTCTTC
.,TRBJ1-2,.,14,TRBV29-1,CSVKRDSGNYGYTF,TGCAGCGTTAAACGGGACTCGGGAAACTATGGCTACACCTTC
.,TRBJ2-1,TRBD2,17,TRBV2,CASSPLLAGVSYNEQFF,TGTGCCAGCAGTCCCCTTCTAGCGGGAGTGTCTTACAATGAGCAGTTCTTC
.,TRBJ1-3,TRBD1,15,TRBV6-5,CASRPDRGAGNTIYF,TGTGCCAGCAGACCCGACAGGGGAGCTGGAAACACCATATATTTT
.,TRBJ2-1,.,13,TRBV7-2,CASSSRDSPSVFF,TGTGCCAGCAGCTCGCGGGACTCCCCTTCGGTGTTCTTC
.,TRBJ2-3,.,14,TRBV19,CASSIGAGTDTQYF,TGTGCCAGTAGTATTGGGGCGGGGACAGATACGCAGTATTTT
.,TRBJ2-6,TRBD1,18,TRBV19,CASSNRGQGRSGANVLTF,TGTGCCAGTAGTAACAGGGGACAGGGGAGGTCTGGGGCCAACGTCCTGACTTTC
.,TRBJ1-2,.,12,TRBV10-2,CASADSNYGYTF,TGCGCCAGCGCTGACAGTAACTATGGCTACACCTTC
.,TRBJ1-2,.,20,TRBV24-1,CATSDQDRGARIVRIDGYTF,TGTGCCACCAGTGACCAGGACAGAGGGGCGCGTATTGTTCGGATCGATGGCTACACCTTC
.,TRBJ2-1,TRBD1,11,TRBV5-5,CASSRTGEQFF,TGTGCCAGCAGCCGGACAGGAGAACAGTTCTTC
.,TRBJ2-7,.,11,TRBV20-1,CSARDVVMEYF,TGCAGTGCTAGAGATGTAGTAATGGAGTACTTC
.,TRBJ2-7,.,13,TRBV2,CASRGPFTYEQYF,TGTGCCAGCAGGGGCCCTTTTACCTACGAGCAGTACTTC
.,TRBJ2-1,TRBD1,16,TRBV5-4,CASSSGTGLKFYEQFF,TGTGCCAGCAGCTCGGGGACAGGGCTTAAGTTCTACGAGCAGTTCTTC
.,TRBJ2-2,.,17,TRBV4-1,CASSQGAGQGRTGELFF,TGCGCCAGCAGCCAAGGGGCGGGGCAGGGACGCACCGGGGAGCTGTTTTTT
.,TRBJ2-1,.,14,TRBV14,CASSPLRGHNEQFF,TGTGCCAGCAGCCCCCTAAGGGGCCACAATGAGCAGTTCTTC
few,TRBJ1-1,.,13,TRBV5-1,CASSGGVNTEAFF,TGCGCCAGCAGCGGGGGGGTGAACACTGAAGCTTTCTTT
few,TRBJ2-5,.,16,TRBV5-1,CASSLSGGAGKETQYF,TGCGCCAGCAGCTTGTCGGGTGGGGCAGGGAAAGAGACCCAGTACTTC
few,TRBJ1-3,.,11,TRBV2,CARRRGNTIYF,TGTGCCAGAAGACGAGGGAACACCATATATTTT
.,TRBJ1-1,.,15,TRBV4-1,CASSQDPGVNTEAFF,TGCGCCAGCAGCCAAGATCCGGGAGTGAACACTGAAGCTTTCTTT
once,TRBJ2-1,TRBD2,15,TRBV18,CASSRTSGTYNEQFF,TGTGCCAGCTCACGGACTAGCGGGACCTACAATGAGCAGTTCTTC
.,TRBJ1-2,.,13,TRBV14,CASSQGQYYGYTF,TGTGCCAGCAGCCAAGGACAGTATTATGGCTACACCTTC
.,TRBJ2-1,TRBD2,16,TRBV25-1,CASSEYGSGSANEQFF,TGTGCCAGCAGTGAATATGGAAGCGGGAGTGCAAATGAGCAGTTCTTC
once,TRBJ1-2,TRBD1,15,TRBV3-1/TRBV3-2,CASSQVPGTGNGYTF,TGTGCCAGCAGCCAAGTCCCCGGGACAGGGAACGGCTACACCTTC
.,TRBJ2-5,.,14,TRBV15,CATSRQGSQETQYF,TGTGCCACCAGCAGACAGGGGAGCCAAGAGACCCAGTACTTC
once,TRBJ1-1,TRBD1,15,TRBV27,CASSSRDRGNTEAFF,TGTGCCAGCAGTTCCCGGGACAGGGGGAACACTGAAGCTTTCTTT
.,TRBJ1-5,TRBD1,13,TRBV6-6,CASAGQGSQPQHF,TGTGCCAGCGCGGGACAGGGGAGTCAGCCCCAGCATTTT
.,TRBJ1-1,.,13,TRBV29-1,CSEQGPMNTEAFF,TGCAGCGAACAGGGACCAATGAACACTGAAGCTTTCTTT
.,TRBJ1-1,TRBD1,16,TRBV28,CATVRDRVGMNTEAFF,TGTGCCACAGTCCGGGACAGGGTAGGAATGAACACTGAAGCTTTCTTT
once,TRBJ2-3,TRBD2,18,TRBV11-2,CASSLGTSGRPSTDTQYF,TGTGCCAGCAGCTTAGGGACTAGCGGGAGGCCTAGCACAGATACGCAGTATTTT
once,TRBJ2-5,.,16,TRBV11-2,CASSLSVGASQETQYF,TGTGCCAGCAGCTTAAGCGTTGGTGCCTCCCAAGAGACCCAGTACTTC
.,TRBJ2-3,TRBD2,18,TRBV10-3,CAINRGLAGGLGTDTQYF,TGTGCCATCAACCGTGGACTAGCGGGGGGGCTAGGCACAGATACGCAGTATTTT
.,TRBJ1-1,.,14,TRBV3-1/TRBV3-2,CASRVEGLSTEAFF,TGTGCCAGCAGAGTGGAGGGGCTGAGCACTGAAGCTTTCTTT
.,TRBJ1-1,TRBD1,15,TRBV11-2,CASSTGDFADTEAFF,TGTGCCAGCAGCACAGGGGATTTTGCGGACACTGAAGCTTTCTTT
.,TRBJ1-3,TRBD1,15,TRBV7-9,CASSSSGGTGNTIYF,TGTGCCAGCAGCTCCTCAGGGGGCACTGGAAACACCATATATTTT
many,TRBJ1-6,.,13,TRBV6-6,CASRIGGDSPLHF,TGTGCCAGCCGGATCGGGGGAGATTCACCCCTCCACTTT
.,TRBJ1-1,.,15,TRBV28,CASSLPLLLTAGAFF,TGTGCCAGCAGTTTACCCCTCCTCCTGACGGCGGGAGCTTTCTTT
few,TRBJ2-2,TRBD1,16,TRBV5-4,CASSFGQGALTGELFF,TGTGCCAGCAGCTTTGGACAGGGGGCCCTCACCGGGGAGCTGTTTTTT
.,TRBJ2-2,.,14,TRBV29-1,CSVASRVQNGELFF,TGCAGCGTCGCATCCCGGGTGCAGAACGGGGAGCTGTTTTTT
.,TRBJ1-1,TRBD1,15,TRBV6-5,CASSYATGGWTEAFF,TGTGCCAGCAGTTACGCGACAGGGGGCTGGACTGAAGCTTTCTTT